This TCR beta chain came from a study of blood T cells in healthy people across ages. Study conclusions and caveats: Older age went with lower TCR beta diversity per million T cells, in a roughly linear way.

The sample holds a few counts of this clonotype. The antigen is not known. A second PCR, run for roughly 7 to 11 cycles, used a sample-barcoded 5' primer plus a J-beta primer mix. MiXCR, applied by TCRdb to the 5' RACE reads, yields one record per CDR3 protein. The repertoire includes some 690,000 distinct CDR3 sequences, about a fifth of them detected once, and around a fifth sits in the top ten. Donor samples were obtained from healthy Caucasian individuals from Russia, aged roughly 6 to 90. V lost 7 bases, J lost 5 bases, and 5 bases stayed unmatched. Per the germline V gene, CDR1 is MDHEN and CDR2 is SYDVKM. This CDR3 has 13 residues.

Material: blood. The chain is built from TRBV28 and TRBJ2-5; 9 bases are a match to TRBD1. The TCR originated in a man between 65 and 80 years old in good health. CDR3 in DNA: TGTGCCAGCAACGACAGGGGGTGGGAGACCCAGTACTTC. Its protein product is CASNDRGWETQYF.